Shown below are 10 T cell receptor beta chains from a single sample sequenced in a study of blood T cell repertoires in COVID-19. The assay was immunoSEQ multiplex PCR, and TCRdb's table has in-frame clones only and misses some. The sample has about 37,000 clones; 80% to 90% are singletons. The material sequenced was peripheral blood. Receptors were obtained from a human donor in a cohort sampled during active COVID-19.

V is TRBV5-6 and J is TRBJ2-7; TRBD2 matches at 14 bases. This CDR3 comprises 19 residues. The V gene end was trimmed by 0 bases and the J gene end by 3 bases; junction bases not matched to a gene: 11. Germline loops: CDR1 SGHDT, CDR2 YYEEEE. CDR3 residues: CASSLEGIPGLAGDYEQYF. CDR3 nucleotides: TGTGCCAGCAGCTTGGAGGGGATTCCGGGACTAGCGGGAGACTACGAGCAGTACTTC. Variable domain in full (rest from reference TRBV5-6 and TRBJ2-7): DAGVTQSPTHLIKTRGQQVTLRCSPKSGHDTVSWYQQALGQGPQFIFQYYEEEERQRGNFPDRFSGHQFPNYSSELNVNALLLGDSALYLCASSLEGIPGLAGDYEQYFGPGTRLTVT.

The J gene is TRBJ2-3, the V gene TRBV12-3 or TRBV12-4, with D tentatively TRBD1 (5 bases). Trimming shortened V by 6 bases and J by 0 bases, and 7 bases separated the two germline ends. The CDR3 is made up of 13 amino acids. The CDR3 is CASRPGSTDTQYF. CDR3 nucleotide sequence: TGTGCCAGCAGGCCAGGGAGCACAGATACGCAGTATTTT.

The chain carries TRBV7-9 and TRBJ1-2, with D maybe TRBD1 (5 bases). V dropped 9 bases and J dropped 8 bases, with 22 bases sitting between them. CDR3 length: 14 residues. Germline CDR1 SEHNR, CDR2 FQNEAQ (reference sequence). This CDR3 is CASNRDSALGGYTF. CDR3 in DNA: TGTGCCAGTAACCGGGACTCAGCTCTGGGGGGCTACACCTTC.

This CDR3 is CASSLHRGVGNTEAFF. DNA for the CDR3: TGCGCCAGCAGCCTACACAGGGGCGTGGGGAACACTGAAGCTTTCTTT. The chain has TRBV5-1 and TRBJ1-1, with 7 bases lining up with TRBD1. Germline assignment: CDR1 SGHRS and CDR2 YFSETQ. J gave up 1 base and V 4 bases, and 10 bases lay outside the gene matches. This CDR3 has 16 amino acids.

In DNA, the CDR3 is TGTGCCAGCAGCGGGGGGACTAGCTATTACGAGCAGTACTTC. It encodes CASSGGTSYYEQYF. V usage is TRBV9 and J usage is TRBJ2-7, with TRBD2 identical over 9 bases. J was trimmed by 4 bases and V by 3 bases; bases with no gene match: 5. The germline CDR1 and CDR2 sequences are SGDLS and YYNGEE. CDR3 length: 14 residues.

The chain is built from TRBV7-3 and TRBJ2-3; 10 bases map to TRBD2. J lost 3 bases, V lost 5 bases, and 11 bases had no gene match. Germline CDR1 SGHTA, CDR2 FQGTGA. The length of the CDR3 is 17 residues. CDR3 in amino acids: CASSALTSGTLTDTQYF. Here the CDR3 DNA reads TGTGCCAGCAGCGCTTTAACTAGCGGGACATTAACAGATACGCAGTATTTT.

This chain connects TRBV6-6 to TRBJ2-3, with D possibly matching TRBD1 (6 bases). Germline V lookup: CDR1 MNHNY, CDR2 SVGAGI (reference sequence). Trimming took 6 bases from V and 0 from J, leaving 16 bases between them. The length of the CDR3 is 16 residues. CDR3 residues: CASRKTGFASTDTQYF. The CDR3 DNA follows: TGTGCCAGCAGGAAGACAGGTTTTGCTAGCACAGATACGCAGTATTTT.

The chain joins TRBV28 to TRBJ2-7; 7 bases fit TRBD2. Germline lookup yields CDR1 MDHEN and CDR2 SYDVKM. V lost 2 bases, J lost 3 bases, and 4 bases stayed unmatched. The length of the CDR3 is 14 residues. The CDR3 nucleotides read TGTGCCAGCAGTTTAATCAGCGGGAACTACGAGCAGTACTTC. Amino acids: CASSLISGNYEQYF.

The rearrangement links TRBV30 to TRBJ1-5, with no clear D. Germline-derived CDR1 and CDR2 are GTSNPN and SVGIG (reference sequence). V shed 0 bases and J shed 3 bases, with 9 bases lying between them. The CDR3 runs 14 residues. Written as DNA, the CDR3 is TGTGCCTGGAGTGTGCCGGTAAACAATCAGCCCCAGCATTTT. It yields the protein CAWSVPVNNQPQHF. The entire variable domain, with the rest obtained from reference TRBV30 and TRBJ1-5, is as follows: SQTIHQWPATLVQPVGSPLSLECTVEGTSNPNLYWYRQAAGRGLQLLFYSVGIGQISSEVPQNLSASRPQDRQFILSSKKLLLSDSGFYLCAWSVPVNNQPQHFGDGTRLSIL.

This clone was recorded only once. The CDR3 sequence is CASSSGTSGSTQYF. CDR3 nucleotide sequence: TGCGCCAGCAGCTCCGGGACTAGCGGGAGTACGCAGTATTTT. The chain has TRBV4-1 and TRBJ2-3; 14 bases agree with TRBD2. Germline lookup yields CDR1 MGHRA and CDR2 YSYEKL. V trimming: 5 bases; J trimming: 8 bases; junction bases outside the gene matches: 3. This CDR3 is built from 14 residues.